This TCR beta chain derives from a study of cytomegalovirus exposure and HLA in healthy donors (dated by TCRdb to 2017 to 2019). Some background on the complete study: An earlier analysis of roughly 500 of the donors reported 250 to 300 Gb of sequence data and some 120 million unique TCR beta sequences from some 180 million T cells. Of the roughly 400 genotyped donors, roughly 76% were placed in the genetic ancestry cluster associated with self-reported Caucasian donors. In an earlier analysis of a few hundred of the donors, high-throughput TCR beta sequencing was used to judge whether each TCR beta V gene segment behaved as functional or pseudogenic. In the later analysis, no new phenotypic data were used to find candidate immune exposures; instead, reliance was placed on TCR beta sequences and their occurrence across donors. The study used immunosequencing to profile the T cell repertoires of about 670 subjects and linked those repertoires to cytomegalovirus serostatus. Typing coverage differed by locus: A, B, C, DRB1 and DQB1 were typed in roughly 620-640 donors, DQA1 in about 500, DPA1 in some 610, and DPB1 in 400 to 490. Among around 400 genotyped donors of the cohort, an average of around 240,000 unique TCR beta nucleotide sequences were sequenced per donor, 15% to 20% of them non-productive. About 330 gigabases of sequencing data and around 85 million unique TCR sequences made up an early release that covered over 550 HLA-typed donors. In a later genetic analysis, genome-wide SNP genotypes for 398 of the 666 donors were used, and that subset was treated as a discovery cohort. Every repertoire in the discovery cohort had been generated on one and the same sequencing platform. A later analysis re-analyzed previously published TCR beta repertoires from 500 to 700 donors and added high-resolution HLA genotyping to study TCR occurrence patterns. The study combined high-throughput TCR immunosequencing, statistical association of individual TCRs with disease status, and machine learning to predict cytomegalovirus infection status. The study aimed to test whether signatures of past pathogen exposure could be identified by cataloging public T cell receptors. Alongside the repertoire data, information on donor age, sex, ethnicity and CMV serostatus was compiled. Besides the first cohort of approximately 670 subjects, a separate validation cohort made up of 95 to 150 different subjects was used. HLA typing included class I and class II loci at four-digit resolution. Because of strong linkage in the cohort, a few DR-DQ haplotypes were treated as single units for association and clustering. Beyond this particular receptor, the publication reports: In a later analysis, several top co-occurrence clusters were reported to appear linked to parvovirus B19, influenza, CMV and Epstein-Barr virus. Because the 87-base-pair reads could not distinguish some IMGT-functional V segments, including TRBV6-2 and TRBV6-3, those segments were excluded. In both the original and validation cohorts, the classifier was reported to diagnose cytomegalovirus status with high specificity and sensitivity. CMV serostatus was the only immune exposure information available for the cohort. Because HLA typing was missing for some donors at each locus, association tests included only the typed subset. In this cohort, only TCR beta chains were sequenced, and detectable features were limited by the absence of alpha or paired-chain data. The earlier analysis of approximately 590 of the donors excluded 15 to 20 rarely observed V segments, including chromosome 9 orphons, because counts were too low. A later genetic analysis reported fewer N-insertions in productive TCRs among donors in an Asian-associated ancestry cluster than the roughly 620-donor mean. In a later genetic analysis, a missense DCLRE1C variant was associated with V-gene and J-gene trimming of TCR beta chains, and the association was replicated in an independent cohort. It was suggested by the authors that the approach could potentially be generalized to other disease states and immunological phenotypes. In an earlier analysis of approximately 590 of the donors, most TCR beta V segments appeared in productive rearrangements about 87% or about 30% of the time, broadly matching IMGT annotations. A group of highly shared sequence variants was considered likely to be a technical artifact of the sequencing pipeline. In vitro tests confirmed that three of the cytomegalovirus-associated TCR beta chains recognize cytomegalovirus antigens. The presence/absence analyses assumed that sequencing depth was roughly uniform across donors, and that assumption may not be true. Most TCR sequences were observed very rarely across donors, whereas some public TCRs were present in many individuals. A further reported finding was that TCR beta sequences accurately predicted the HLA-A and HLA-B alleles for most subjects in the first cohort. Compared with equally common non-associated chains, HLA-associated TCR beta chains in a later analysis were more clonally expanded and had lower generation probabilities. In a later analysis, TCR association rates were found to vary across HLA loci, with the most associated TCRs seen for DRB1 alleles and the fewest for HLA-C alleles. The study listed around 160 TCR beta chains as associated with cytomegalovirus. Strong co-occurrence of HLA alleles, especially DR and DQ, made assigning TCR associations to individual alleles difficult. According to a later analysis, most CMV-associated TCR beta chains appeared to be HLA-restricted, and the HLA associations seemed to be driven largely by CMV exposure. Linkage disequilibrium might explain the correlated functional status among segregating V segments, but an unknown experimental factor could not be ruled out. In a later analysis, some 17,000 TCR beta sequences were associated with specific HLA alleles at a false discovery rate of 0.05.

The cohort was made up of 650 to 700 healthy bone marrow donors. At the time of sampling, every cohort member was nominally healthy, though immune exposures that went unrecorded were likely present. The donor was CMV seronegative and was included in the group of a few hundred seronegative cohort members. Every donor gave a peripheral blood sample, and the peripheral blood mononuclear cells from that sample were used for TCR beta sequencing. Genomic DNA was extracted from the blood cell samples with the Qiagen DNeasy Blood Extraction Kit. For this clone: Its recognized antigen is unknown. The sample holds no much larger clone one base away, and base qualities are not on file.

Deletion took 7 bases off V and 3 bases off J, with a span of 15 bases between the germline ends. According to the germline V gene (reference sequence), CDR1 reads LNHDA and CDR2 reads SQIVND. Measured from the cysteine to the phenylalanine, the CDR3 is 14 residues long. Only CDR3 DNA remains: 42 bases, in frame from the first base. Libraries were constructed by the immunoSEQ multiplex PCR assay. For the multiplex PCR, a mixture combining 60 forward primers for TCR Vbeta segments and 13 reverse primers for TCR Jbeta segments was used. The CDR3 region of rearranged TCR beta genes was amplified from genomic DNA by a multiplex PCR assay. The Illumina HiSeq System was used to sequence the amplified TCR beta libraries as 87-base-pair reads. For the original study's pipeline: A later analysis counted about 80 million unique TCR beta chains across the 690 or so repertoires, and some 11 million of these chains were shared by at least two donors. Raw reads were error-corrected and collapsed into unique sequences with a nearest-neighbor algorithm that merged closely related sequences to remove PCR and sequencing errors. To assign V, D and J gene segments, CDR3 sequences were aligned to IMGT reference sequences. For a sequence to be retained, at least a six-nucleotide match to both a V gene segment and a J gene segment was required. Rearrangements were called productive when the CDR3 lacked stop codons and stayed in frame with V and J; all others were non-productive. Following IMGT convention, CDR3 was defined as the stretch from the second conserved V-encoded cysteine up to the conserved J-encoded phenylalanine. Sequences without an unambiguous match to a single V gene segment were excluded from the earlier analysis of approximately 600 of the donors. In an earlier analysis of several hundred of the donors, V segments were called functional above 56.7% productive rearrangements and were called segregating when the between-donor standard deviation exceeded 5%. A statistical classification framework was developed to diagnose cytomegalovirus status using the catalog of TCR beta chain sequences. In a later analysis, V and J genes were assigned by comparing TCR nucleotide sequences against IMGT/GENE-DB human TR gene sequences. The TCRdist pipeline was used in a later analysis to assign CDR3 sequences and most-parsimonious VDJ recombination scenarios. In a later analysis, each TCR beta chain was defined by its CDR3 amino acid sequence together with its V-gene family, and reads lacking a unique V-gene family were excluded. As a way to deal with suspected cross-contamination and a sequencing artifact, a later analysis dropped 450 to 700 nucleotide sequences that were highly shared and had low generation probability. In a later analysis, a clonal expansion index was calculated for each public chain from normalized within-repertoire ranks of inferred template counts. A later analysis computed generation probabilities with a VDJ recombination model fitted to out-of-frame rearrangements, and checked the results against IGoR. In a later analysis, hypergeometric tests were used to score TCR-TCR, TCR-HLA and TCR-CMV co-occurrence, with a repertoire-size bias correction applied to TCR pairs. False discovery rates were estimated in a later analysis by permuting HLA or CMV assignments 20 times. A later analysis grouped co-occurring TCRs with DBSCAN, adding TCRdist sequence similarity when clustering within HLA-allele-positive subsets. Repertoires with fewer than 30,000 or more than 120,000 public chains were left out of co-occurrence clustering, as were five repertoires with anomalous nucleotide sharing. TCRdb took this table from immuneACCESS and kept in-frame rearrangements with V and J called. Such tables lack part of the clones; where checked against another copy, unresolved V genes explain under half of the gap, and the rest is unexplained. V and J calls and clone size are those listed in that table; D and trimming were worked out from the DNA. The sample records 100,000 to 150,000 clones, 60% to 85% of which are singletons. The ten largest clonotypes hold less than 2% of the sample.

Sequenced material: PBMCs. This sequence originates from a man between 50 and 59 years old in good health and CMV-seronegative. The rearranged chain carries TRBV19 and TRBJ1-1; the D gene is perhaps TRBD1, on 6 matching bases. The CDR3 region reads CASTSGQSDTEAFF. The DNA sequence reads TGTGCCAGTACCTCCGGACAGAGCGACACTGAAGCTTTCTTT.